This T cell receptor beta chain was profiled in a study of blood T cells in healthy people across ages. This clonotype was found once. The second PCR ran roughly 6 to 11 cycles with a sample-barcoded 5' primer and J-beta primers. Via MiXCR, TCRdb re-called the 5' RACE reads, giving one row per CDR3 protein. In the table there are about a million distinct CDR3 sequences, roughly 51% of which are singletons. Unmatched junction bases numbered 5, after V lost 5 bases and J lost 3 bases. The CDR3 sequence is 15 residues long. Germline V gene sequence: CDR1 MNHEY, CDR2 SMNVEV (reference sequence). This sequence originates from a woman aged 55-70 years in good health. The J gene is TRBJ2-1, the V gene TRBV27; 9 nucleotides match TRBD2. Sequenced material: blood. The CDR3, as DNA: TGTGCCAGCAGTGCTACTAGCGGGCTCTACAATGAGCAGTTCTTC. Its protein product is CASSATSGLYNEQFF.